A selection of T cell receptor beta chains follows, all from one sample in a study of cytomegalovirus exposure and HLA in healthy donors. The data were produced by immunoSEQ multiplex PCR, yet TCRdb's version contains in-frame clones alone and is incomplete. The data contain under 200,000 clones, 75% of them singletons. The sample comprised PBMCs. Every receptor here comes from a man aged 18 to 35 in good health and CMV-seronegative. The conserved cysteine and the conserved F or W are not part of the CDR3 here. D genes are given only for firm matches. Size tells how often a clone was seen (once, few, many) or the class of an expanded clone, and some rows leave it out.

D gene	clone size	V gene	J gene	CDR3 protein
NA	NA	TRBV27	TRBJ2-1	ASSFEFSYNEQF
TRBD1	NA	TRBV19	TRBJ1-1	ASTPTGGPFGNTEAF
NA	NA	TRBV11-3	TRBJ1-1	ASSWTANTEAF
NA	NA	TRBV30	TRBJ2-7	AWSPGTLSYEQY
NA	NA	TRBV11-2	TRBJ1-1	ASSLTPGTEAF
TRBD2	NA	TRBV5-7	TRBJ2-1	ASSQDLAGVRNEQF
TRBD1	NA	TRBV28	TRBJ2-5	ASSFGTGRRETQY
NA	NA	TRBV28	TRBJ1-2	ASLLPGQGYT
NA	NA	TRBV5-6	TRBJ2-1	ASSLTSMSSYNEQF
NA	NA	TRBV19	TRBJ2-7	ASSAVGGSHYEQY
NA	NA	TRBV5-8	TRBJ1-5	ASRPRGNQPQH
NA	NA	TRBV6-5	TRBJ2-7	ASSYGEVSYEQY
NA	few	TRBV28	TRBJ1-6	ASSTRVLNSPLH
NA	NA	TRBV7-9	TRBJ2-1	ASSLRTVNNEQF
TRBD2	NA	TRBV7-2	TRBJ2-1	ASSLYWGGSYNEQF
TRBD1	NA	TRBV10-3	TRBJ1-1	ASSDRVTEAF
TRBD2	few	TRBV7-9	TRBJ2-5	ASSPVAGNQETQY
NA	NA	TRBV19	TRBJ2-7	ASSIDAVTYEQY
NA	NA	TRBV19	TRBJ1-5	SAGSQNQPQH
NA	NA	TRBV10-1	TRBJ2-2	ASSVEGSAGELF
TRBD2	NA	TRBV9	TRBJ2-7	ASSVTAGVYYEQY
TRBD1	NA	TRBV2	TRBJ2-5	ASSEETGGWETQY
NA	NA	TRBV19	TRBJ2-7	ASSWTAYEQY
NA	NA	TRBV6-5	TRBJ1-5	ASSYSSPPQPQH
TRBD2	once	TRBV19	TRBJ2-1	ASSDLAGAYNEQF
TRBD1	NA	TRBV7-9	TRBJ2-6	SSSLPGTGPLWANVLT
TRBD2	few	TRBV5-4	TRBJ2-1	ASSLGGTSVYNEQF
TRBD2	NA	TRBV6-5	TRBJ2-5	ASTDLRGGAETQY
TRBD2	few	TRBV4-1	TRBJ2-2	ASSQGNGRGDGELF
TRBD2	NA	TRBV6-5	TRBJ2-3	ASSYEASGRDTQY
TRBD1	few	TRBV9	TRBJ1-1	ASSSQGTPEAF
NA	NA	TRBV10-3	TRBJ2-5	AISDFPQETQY
TRBD1	NA	TRBV6-1	TRBJ1-5	ASSPGQGVSQPQH
NA	NA	TRBV5-6	TRBJ2-7	ASSLAPQPGGTSGEY
TRBD2	NA	TRBV30	TRBJ2-7	ACHSGRPSHEQY
TRBD2	NA	TRBV30	TRBJ2-7	AWSVRLGGSPGYEQY
NA	NA	TRBV4-3	TRBJ2-7	ASSQSDSYEQY
NA	few	TRBV25-1	TRBJ2-3	ASSEFGGYTDTQY
NA	once	TRBV7-9	TRBJ1-2	ASSSQTRDYGYT
NA	NA	TRBV7-2	TRBJ2-2	ASTFPDGGTGELF
NA	NA	TRBV27	TRBJ1-2	ASSLSTDGNYGYT